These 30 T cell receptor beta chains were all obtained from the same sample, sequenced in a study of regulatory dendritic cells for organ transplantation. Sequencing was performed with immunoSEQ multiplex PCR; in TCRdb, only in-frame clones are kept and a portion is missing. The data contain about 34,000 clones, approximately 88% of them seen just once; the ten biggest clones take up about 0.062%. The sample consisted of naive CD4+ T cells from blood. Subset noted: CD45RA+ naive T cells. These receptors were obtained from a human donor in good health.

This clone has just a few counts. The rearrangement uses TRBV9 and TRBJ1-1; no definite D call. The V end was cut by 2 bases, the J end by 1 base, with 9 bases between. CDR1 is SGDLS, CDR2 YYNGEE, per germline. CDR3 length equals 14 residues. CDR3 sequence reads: CASSVLPQNTEAFF. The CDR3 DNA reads TGTGCCAGCAGCGTTCTCCCACAGAACACTGAAGCTTTCTTT.

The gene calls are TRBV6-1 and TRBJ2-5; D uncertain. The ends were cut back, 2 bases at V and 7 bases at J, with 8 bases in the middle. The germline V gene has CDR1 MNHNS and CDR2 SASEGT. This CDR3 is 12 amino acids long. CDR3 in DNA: TGTGCCAGCAGTGAAAGTCCTGGGACCCAGTACTTC. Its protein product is CASSESPGTQYF.

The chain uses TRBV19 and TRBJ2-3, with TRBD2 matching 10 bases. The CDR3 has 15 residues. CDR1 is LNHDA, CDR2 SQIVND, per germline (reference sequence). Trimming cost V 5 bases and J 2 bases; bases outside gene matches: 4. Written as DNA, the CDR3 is TGTGCCAGTAGTGATAGCGGGAGGAACACAGATACGCAGTATTTT. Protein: CASSDSGRNTDTQYF.

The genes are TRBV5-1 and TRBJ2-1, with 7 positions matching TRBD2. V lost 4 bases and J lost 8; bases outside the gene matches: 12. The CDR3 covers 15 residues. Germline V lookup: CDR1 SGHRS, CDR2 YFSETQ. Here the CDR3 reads CASSRPGTRGDEQFF. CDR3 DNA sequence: TGCGCCAGCAGCCGCCCCGGGACCCGGGGGGATGAGCAGTTCTTC.

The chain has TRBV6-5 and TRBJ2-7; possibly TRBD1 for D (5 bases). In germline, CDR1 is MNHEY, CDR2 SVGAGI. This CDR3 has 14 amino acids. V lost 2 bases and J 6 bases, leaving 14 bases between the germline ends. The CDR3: CASSYVGALTEQYF. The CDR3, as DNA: TGTGCCAGCAGTTACGTAGGGGCGCTGACCGAGCAGTACTTC.

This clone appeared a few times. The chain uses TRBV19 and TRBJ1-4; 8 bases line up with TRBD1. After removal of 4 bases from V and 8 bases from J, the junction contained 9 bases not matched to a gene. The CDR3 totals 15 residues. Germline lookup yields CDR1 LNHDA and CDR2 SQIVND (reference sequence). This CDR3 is CASSTSGQAYEKLFF. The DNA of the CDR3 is TGTGCCAGTAGTACTTCGGGACAGGCCTACGAAAAACTGTTTTTT. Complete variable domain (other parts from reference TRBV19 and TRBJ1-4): DGGITQSPKYLFRKEGQNVTLSCEQNLNHDAMYWYRQDPGQGLRLIYYSQIVNDFQKGDIAEGYSVSREKKESFPLTVTSAQKNPTAFYLCASSTSGQAYEKLFFGSGTQLSVL.

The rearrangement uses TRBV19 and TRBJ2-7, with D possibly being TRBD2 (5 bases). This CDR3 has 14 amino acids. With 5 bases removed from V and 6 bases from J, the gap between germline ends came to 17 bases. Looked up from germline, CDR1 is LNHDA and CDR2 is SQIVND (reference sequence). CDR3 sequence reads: CASSLASSSAEQYF. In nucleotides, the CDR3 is TGTGCCAGTAGTCTGGCCTCTAGTAGCGCCGAGCAGTACTTC.

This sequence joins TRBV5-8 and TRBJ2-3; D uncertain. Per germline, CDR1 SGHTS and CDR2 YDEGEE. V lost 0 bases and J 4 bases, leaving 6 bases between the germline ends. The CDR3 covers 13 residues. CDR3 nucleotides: TGTGCCAGCAGCTTGGCCGCCCCAGATACGCAGTATTTT. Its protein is CASSLAAPDTQYF.

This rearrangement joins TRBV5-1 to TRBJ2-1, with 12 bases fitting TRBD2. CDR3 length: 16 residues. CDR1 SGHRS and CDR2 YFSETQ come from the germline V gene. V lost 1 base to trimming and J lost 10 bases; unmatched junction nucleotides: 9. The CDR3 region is CASSLLGLAGIGEQFF. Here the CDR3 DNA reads TGCGCCAGCAGCTTGCTCGGACTAGCGGGAATCGGGGAGCAGTTCTTC.

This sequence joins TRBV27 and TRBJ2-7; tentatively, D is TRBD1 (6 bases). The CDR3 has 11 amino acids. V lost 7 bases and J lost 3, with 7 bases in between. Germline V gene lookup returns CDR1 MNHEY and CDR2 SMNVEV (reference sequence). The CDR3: CASKGGYEQYF. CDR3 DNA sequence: TGTGCCAGCAAAGGGGGCTACGAGCAGTACTTC.

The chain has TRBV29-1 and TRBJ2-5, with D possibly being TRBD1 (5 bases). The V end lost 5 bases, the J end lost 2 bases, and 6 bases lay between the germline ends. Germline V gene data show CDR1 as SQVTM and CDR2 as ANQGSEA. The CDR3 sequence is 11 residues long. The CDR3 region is CSVSGQETQYF. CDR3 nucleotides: TGCAGCGTTTCAGGGCAAGAGACCCAGTACTTC.

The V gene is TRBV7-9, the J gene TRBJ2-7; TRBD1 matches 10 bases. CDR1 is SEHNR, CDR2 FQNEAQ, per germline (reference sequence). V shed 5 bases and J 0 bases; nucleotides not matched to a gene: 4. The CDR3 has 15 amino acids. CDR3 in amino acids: CASSTRTGGSYEQYF. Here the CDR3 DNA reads TGTGCCAGCAGCACCAGGACAGGGGGCTCCTACGAGCAGTACTTC. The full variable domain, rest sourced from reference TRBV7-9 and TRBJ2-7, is DTGVSQNPRHKITKRGQNVTFRCDPISEHNRLYWYRQTLGQGPEFLTYFQNEAQLEKSRLLSDRFSAERPKGSFSTLEIQRTEQGDSAMYLCASSTRTGGSYEQYFGPGTRLTVT.

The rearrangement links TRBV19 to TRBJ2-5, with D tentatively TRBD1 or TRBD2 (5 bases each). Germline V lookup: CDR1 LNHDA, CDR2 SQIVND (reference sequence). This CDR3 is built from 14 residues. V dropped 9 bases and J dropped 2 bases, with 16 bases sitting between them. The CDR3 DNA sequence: TGTGCCAGCACCAAACGGGACCGACAAGAGACCCAGTACTTC. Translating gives CASTKRDRQETQYF.

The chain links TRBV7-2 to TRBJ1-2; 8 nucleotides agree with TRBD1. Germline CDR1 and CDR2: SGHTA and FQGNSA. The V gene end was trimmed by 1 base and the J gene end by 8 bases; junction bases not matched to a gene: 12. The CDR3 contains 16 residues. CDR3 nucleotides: TGTGCCAGCAGCTTAGATGGACAGGGACCTTCCTTCGGCTACACCTTC. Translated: CASSLDGQGPSFGYTF.

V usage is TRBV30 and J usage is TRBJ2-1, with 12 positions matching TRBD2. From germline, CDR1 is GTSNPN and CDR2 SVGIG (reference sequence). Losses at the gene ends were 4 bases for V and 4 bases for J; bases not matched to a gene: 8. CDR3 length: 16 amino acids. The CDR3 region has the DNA TGTGCCTGGACGCTTGGACTAGCGGGACAATACAATGAGCAGTTCTTC. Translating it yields CAWTLGLAGQYNEQFF.

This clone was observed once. CDR3 nucleotides: TGTGCCAGCTCGCCAGGGGGCCACGAGCAGTACTTC. Its translation: CASSPGGHEQYF. The chain combines TRBV18 with TRBJ2-7; 8 nucleotides line up with TRBD1. Trimming took 6 bases from V and 5 from J; bases not matched to a gene: 3. The CDR3 contains 12 residues. The germline gives CDR1 KGHSH, CDR2 LQKENI.

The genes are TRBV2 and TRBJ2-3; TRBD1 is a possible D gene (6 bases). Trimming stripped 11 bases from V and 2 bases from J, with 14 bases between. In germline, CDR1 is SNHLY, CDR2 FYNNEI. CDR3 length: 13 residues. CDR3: CAYREPHTDTQYF. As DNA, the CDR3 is TGTGCCTACAGGGAACCCCACACAGATACGCAGTATTTT.

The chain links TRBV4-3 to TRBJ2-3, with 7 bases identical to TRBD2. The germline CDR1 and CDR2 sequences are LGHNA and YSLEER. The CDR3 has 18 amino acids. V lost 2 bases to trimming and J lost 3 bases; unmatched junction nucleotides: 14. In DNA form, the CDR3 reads TGCGCCAGCAGCCAACAAGCCGGACGGGGGGATGGGACAGATACGCAGTATTTT. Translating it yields CASSQQAGRGDGTDTQYF.

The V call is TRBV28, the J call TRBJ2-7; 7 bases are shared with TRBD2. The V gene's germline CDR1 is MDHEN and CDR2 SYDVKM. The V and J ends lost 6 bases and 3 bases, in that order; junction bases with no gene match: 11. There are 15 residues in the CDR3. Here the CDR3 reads CASRSPALADYEQYF. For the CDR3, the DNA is TGTGCCAGCAGATCCCCTGCGCTAGCGGACTACGAGCAGTACTTC.

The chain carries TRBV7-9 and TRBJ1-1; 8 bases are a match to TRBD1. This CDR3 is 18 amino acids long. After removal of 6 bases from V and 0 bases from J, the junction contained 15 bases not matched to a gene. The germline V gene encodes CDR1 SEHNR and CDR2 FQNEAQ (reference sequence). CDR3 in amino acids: CASRLGGRQGIMNTEAFF. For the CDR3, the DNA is TGTGCCAGCAGGCTTGGCGGTAGACAGGGGATCATGAACACTGAAGCTTTCTTT.

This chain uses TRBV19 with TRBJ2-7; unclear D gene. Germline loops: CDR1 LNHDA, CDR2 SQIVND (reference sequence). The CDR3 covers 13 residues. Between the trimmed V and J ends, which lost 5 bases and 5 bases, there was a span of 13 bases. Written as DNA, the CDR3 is TGTGCCAGTAGTCACCGGGCTCCTGACGAGCAGTACTTC. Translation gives CASSHRAPDEQYF.

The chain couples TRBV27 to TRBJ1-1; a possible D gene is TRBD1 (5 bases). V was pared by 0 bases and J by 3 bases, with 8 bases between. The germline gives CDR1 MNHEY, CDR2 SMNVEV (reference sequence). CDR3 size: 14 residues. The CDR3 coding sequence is TGTGCCAGCAGTTTATCGAGACAGTACACTGAAGCTTTCTTT. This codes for CASSLSRQYTEAFF.

CDR3 protein: CSVEDFMLAGAQNNEQFF. CDR3 sequence (DNA): TGCAGCGTTGAAGATTTCATGCTAGCGGGAGCTCAGAACAATGAGCAGTTCTTC. The chain links TRBV29-1 to TRBJ2-1, with 10 bases aligning to TRBD2. CDR1 is SQVTM, CDR2 ANQGSEA, per germline. This CDR3 has 18 residues. Trimming at V came to 0 bases and at J to 5 bases, leaving 13 bases not matched to a gene.

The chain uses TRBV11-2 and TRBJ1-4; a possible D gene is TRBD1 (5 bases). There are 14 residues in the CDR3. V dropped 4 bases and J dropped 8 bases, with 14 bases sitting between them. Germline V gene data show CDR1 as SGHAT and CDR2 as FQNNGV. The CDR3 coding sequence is TGTGCCAGCAGCTCCCGTCGGGGGGAGGAAAAACTGTTTTTT. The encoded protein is CASSSRRGEEKLFF.

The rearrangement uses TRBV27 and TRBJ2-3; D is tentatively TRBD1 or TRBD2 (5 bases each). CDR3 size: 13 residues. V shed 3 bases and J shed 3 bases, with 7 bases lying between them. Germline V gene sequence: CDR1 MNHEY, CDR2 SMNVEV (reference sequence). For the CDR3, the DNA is TGTGCCAGCAGTTTGGGGGAGACAGATACGCAGTATTTT. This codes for CASSLGETDTQYF.

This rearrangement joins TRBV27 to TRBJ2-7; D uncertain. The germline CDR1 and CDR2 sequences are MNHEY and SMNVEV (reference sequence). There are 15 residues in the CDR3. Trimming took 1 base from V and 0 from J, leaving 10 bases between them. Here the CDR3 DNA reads TGTGCCAGCAGTTTATTAGGCTCATTCTCCTACGAGCAGTACTTC. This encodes CASSLLGSFSYEQYF.

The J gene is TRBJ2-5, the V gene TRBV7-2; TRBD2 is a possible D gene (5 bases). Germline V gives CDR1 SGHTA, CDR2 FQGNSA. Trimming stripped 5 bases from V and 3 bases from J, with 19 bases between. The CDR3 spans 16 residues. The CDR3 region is CASSPDAVRAKETQYF. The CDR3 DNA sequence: TGTGCCAGCAGCCCGGACGCAGTGAGGGCGAAAGAGACCCAGTACTTC.

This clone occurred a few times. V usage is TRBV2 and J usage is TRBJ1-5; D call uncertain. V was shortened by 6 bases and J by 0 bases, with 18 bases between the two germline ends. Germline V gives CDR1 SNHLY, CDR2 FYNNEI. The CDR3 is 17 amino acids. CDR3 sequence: CASRSGATGYSNQPQHF. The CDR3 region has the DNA TGTGCCAGCAGGTCGGGAGCGACTGGTTATAGCAATCAGCCCCAGCATTTT.

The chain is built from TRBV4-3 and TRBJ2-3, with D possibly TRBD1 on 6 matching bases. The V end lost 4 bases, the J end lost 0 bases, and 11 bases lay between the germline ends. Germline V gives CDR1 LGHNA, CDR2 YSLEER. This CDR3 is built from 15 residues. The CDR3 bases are TGCGCCAGCAGCCTTAGAGACAGGAGCACAGATACGCAGTATTTT. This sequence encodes CASSLRDRSTDTQYF.

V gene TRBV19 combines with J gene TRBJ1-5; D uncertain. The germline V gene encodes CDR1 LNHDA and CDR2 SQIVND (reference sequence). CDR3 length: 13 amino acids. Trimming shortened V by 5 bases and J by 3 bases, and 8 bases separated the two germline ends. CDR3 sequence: CASSEDHNQPQHF. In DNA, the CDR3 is TGTGCCAGTAGTGAAGACCACAATCAGCCCCAGCATTTT.